This T cell receptor (beta chain) was sequenced during a study of CD8 T cells in Susac syndrome. RNA amounts of about 0.45 to 1 ug underwent reverse transcription with random hexamers. TCRdb passed the immunoSEQ multiplex PCR reads through MiXCR, listing each CDR3 protein once. The sample holds about 110,000 distinct CDR3 sequences, roughly 94% seen once. The CDR3 spans 13 residues. Trimming took off 6 bases at V and 2 bases at J, with 11 bases between the two ends. CDR1 and CDR2 from the germline V gene are LGHDT and YNNKEL (reference sequence). Sequences were obtained from CD8+ T cells from PBMCs. The J gene is TRBJ2-7, the V gene TRBV3-1; tentatively, D is TRBD1 or TRBD2 (5 bases each). This TCR was sampled from a human donor with Susac syndrome. CDR3 in amino acids: CASSPGRTYEQYF. The CDR3 DNA follows: TGTGCCAGCAGTCCGGGACGAACCTACGAGCAGTACTTC.